Listed below are T cell receptor beta chains from one sample, sequenced in a study of Ad26.COV2.S vaccination and SARS-CoV-2 variants. This table comes from immunoSEQ multiplex PCR, and its TCRdb copy is limited to in-frame clones, with some not included. The data contain 510,000 or so clones, around nine tenths of them singletons. Here the sequenced sample was peripheral blood, taken in a trial of Ad26.COV2.S vaccine versus placebo. These receptor sequences come from a person aged 18-60 years who received the Ad26.COV2.S COVID-19 vaccine or a placebo. CDR3s include the opening cysteine and the closing phenylalanine or tryptophan. The order of the fields is J gene, D gene, V gene, clone size, CDR3 DNA, CDR3 protein. A D gene is named only where the DNA matches it firmly. The size entry is marked missing in some rows and otherwise reads once, few, many or a size class.

>TRBJ2-3|TRBD2|TRBV2|-
TGTGCCAGCAGTGAGTGGCTAGCGGGACTCACAGATACGCAGTATTTT
CASSEWLAGLTDTQYF
>TRBJ1-6|-|TRBV7-2|-
TGTGCCAGCAGCTTAAGCGGGGTAGGGAATTCACCCCTCCACTTT
CASSLSGVGNSPLHF
>TRBJ1-5|-|TRBV30|-
TGTGCCTGGAGTGTACCCCCCCTTTTTGCCCAGCATTTT
CAWSVPPLFAQHF
>TRBJ2-1|TRBD2|TRBV7-2|-
TGTGCCAGCAGTCGACGACTAGCGGGAGGTTTTGAGCAGTTCTTC
CASSRRLAGGFEQFF
>TRBJ2-7|-|TRBV19|-
TGTGCCAGTAGTATTGCGGGGAGCTCCTACGAGCAGTACTTC
CASSIAGSSYEQYF
>TRBJ1-1|-|TRBV7-9|-
TGTGCCAGCAGCTTAGGAGCAGGGATGAACACTGAAGCTTTCTTT
CASSLGAGMNTEAFF
>TRBJ2-2|-|TRBV5-4|few
TGTGCCAGCAGCCAGGCTAGTGCACGACCGAACACCGGGGAGCTGTTTTTT
CASSQASARPNTGELFF
>TRBJ2-5|-|TRBV15|-
TGTGCCACCAGCAGAGCGTGGGGAGGAGAGACCCAGTACTTC
CATSRAWGGETQYF
>TRBJ1-2|-|TRBV29-1|-
TGCAGCGTTGATAGGTTCTATGGCTACACCTTC
CSVDRFYGYTF
>TRBJ2-1|TRBD2|TRBV19|-
TGTGCCAGCCGCGGGGGGTGGAATGAGCAGTTCTTC
CASRGGWNEQFF
>TRBJ1-6|-|TRBV7-9|-
TGTGCCAGCAGCTTAGTTGGGGCCGATAATTCACCCCTCCACTTT
CASSLVGADNSPLHF
>TRBJ2-1|-|TRBV5-1|-
TGCGCCAGCAGCCCGTCTAGGGTAGCGAATGAGCAGTTCTTC
CASSPSRVANEQFF
>TRBJ2-5|TRBD2|TRBV7-3|-
TGTGCCAGCAGCATACAAGGGACTAGCGAGACCCAGTACTTC
CASSIQGTSETQYF
>TRBJ1-6|-|TRBV18|few
TGTGCCAGCTCCCACACAGCAGGGGCCGAACATAATTCACCCCTCCACTTT
CASSHTAGAEHNSPLHF